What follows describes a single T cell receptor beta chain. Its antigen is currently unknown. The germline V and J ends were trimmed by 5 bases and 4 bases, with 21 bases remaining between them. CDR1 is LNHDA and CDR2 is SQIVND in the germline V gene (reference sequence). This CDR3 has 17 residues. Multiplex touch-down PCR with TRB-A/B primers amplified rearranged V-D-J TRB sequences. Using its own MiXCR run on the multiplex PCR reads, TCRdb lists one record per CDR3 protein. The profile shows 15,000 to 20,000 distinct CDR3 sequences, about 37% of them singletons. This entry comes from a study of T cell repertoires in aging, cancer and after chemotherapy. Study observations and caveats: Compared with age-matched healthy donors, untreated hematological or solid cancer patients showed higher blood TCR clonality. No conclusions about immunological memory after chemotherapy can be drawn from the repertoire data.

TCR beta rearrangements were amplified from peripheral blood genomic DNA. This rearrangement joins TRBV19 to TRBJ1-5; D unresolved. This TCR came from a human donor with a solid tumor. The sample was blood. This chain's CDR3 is CASSAIPMGSANQPQHF. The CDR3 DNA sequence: TGTGCCAGTAGTGCAATCCCGATGGGCAGTGCGAATCAGCCCCAGCATTTT.